The next 21 T cell receptor beta chains were all read from a single sample in a study of T cell changes during pregnancy in multiple sclerosis. Measured with immunoSEQ multiplex PCR; TCRdb has only the in-frame clones, and not every one. The sample contains approximately 46,000 clones, about 90% of which appear only once. The sample here was peripheral blood, taken after pregnancy. The receptors derive from a female donor in good health, enrolled as a control in a pregnancy study.

This clone was recorded only once. The chain joins TRBV7-9 to TRBJ1-2; TRBD1 matches at 9 bases. The CDR3 length is 13 residues. Trimming removed 5 bases from V and 4 bases from J; junction bases left unmatched: 2. Germline loops: CDR1 SEHNR, CDR2 FQNEAQ (reference sequence). In DNA form, the CDR3 reads TGTGCCAGCAGCCGGGACAGGGTCTATGGCTACACCTTC. Translated, it gives CASSRDRVYGYTF.

The chain employs TRBV6-5 and TRBJ1-6, with 7 bases aligning to TRBD1. Trimming took 7 bases from V and 9 from J; bases not matched to a gene: 6. Per germline, CDR1 MNHEY and CDR2 SVGAGI. The CDR3 runs 13 residues. This CDR3 is CASKRNRGSPLHF. In DNA, the CDR3 is TGTGCCAGCAAAAGAAACAGGGGTTCACCCCTCCACTTT.

This chain joins TRBV9 and TRBJ2-1, with 8 bases matching TRBD2. CDR1 and CDR2 from the germline V gene are SGDLS and YYNGEE. This CDR3 is 15 amino acids long. The J segment lost 3 bases and the V segment lost 5 bases, leaving 7 bases of the junction unmatched. The CDR3, as DNA: TGTGCCAGCAGTAGAGCGGGAGAGGGCTACAATGAGCAGTTCTTC. Translating gives CASSRAGEGYNEQFF. The whole variable domain, remainder taken from reference TRBV9 and TRBJ2-1, is DSGVTQTPKHLITATGQRVTLRCSPRSGDLSVYWYQQSLDQGLQFLIQYYNGEERAKGNILERFSAQQFPDLHSELNLSSLELGDSALYFCASSRAGEGYNEQFFGPGTRLTVL.

The V gene is TRBV27, the J gene TRBJ1-1; possible D gene TRBD1, 6 bases. CDR3 length: 16 residues. V was pared by 6 bases and J by 3 bases, with 20 bases between. In germline, CDR1 is MNHEY, CDR2 SMNVEV (reference sequence). The CDR3 protein is CASRHLITGSDTEAFF. The CDR3 DNA is TGTGCCAGCAGACATCTCATTACAGGGTCGGACACTGAAGCTTTCTTT.

CDR3 amino acids: CASSGGTSLNTGELFF. CDR3 nucleotide sequence: TGTGCCAGCAGCGGTGGGACTAGTTTAAACACCGGGGAGCTGTTTTTT. The J gene is TRBJ2-2, the V gene TRBV9; 8 nucleotides agree with TRBD2. The CDR3 extends over 16 amino acids. Per germline, CDR1 SGDLS and CDR2 YYNGEE. Trimming at V came to 3 bases and at J to 2 bases, leaving 6 bases not matched to a gene.

The chain has TRBV25-1 and TRBJ1-2; 11 bases line up with TRBD1. The CDR3 consists of 18 residues. V was pared by 2 bases and J by 4 bases, with 12 bases of the junction left unmatched. In germline, CDR1 is MGHDK, CDR2 SYGVNS. Here the CDR3 reads CASSEHPGTGGAFYGYTF. For the CDR3, the DNA is TGTGCCAGCAGTGAACATCCCGGGACAGGGGGTGCTTTCTATGGCTACACCTTC.

The rearrangement uses TRBV19 and TRBJ1-2, with 9 positions matching TRBD1. Trimming at V came to 5 bases and at J to 3 bases, leaving 4 bases not matched to a gene. Germline CDR1 is LNHDA and CDR2 is SQIVND (reference sequence). The CDR3 has 14 residues. CDR3 sequence reads: CASSPRTGDYGYTF. DNA of the CDR3: TGTGCCAGTAGTCCCCGGACAGGGGACTATGGCTACACCTTC.

The chain couples TRBV7-2 to TRBJ2-1, with TRBD2 identical over 11 bases. Germline loops: CDR1 SGHTA, CDR2 FQGNSA. The CDR3 sequence is 16 residues long. The junction had 8 bases not matched to a gene; V was cut back by 6 bases and J by 4 bases. The CDR3 loop is CASSHSGGAVYNEQFF. In nucleotides, the CDR3 is TGTGCCAGCAGTCATAGCGGGGGGGCGGTGTACAATGAGCAGTTCTTC.

The rearrangement uses TRBV19 and TRBJ2-7; 7 positions match TRBD1. Germline assignment: CDR1 LNHDA and CDR2 SQIVND (reference sequence). This CDR3 contains 14 residues. V shed 3 bases, J shed 3 bases, and the junction held 5 bases outside the gene matches. CDR3 sequence (DNA): TGTGCCAGTAGTATTCCAGGGGGTAACTACGAGCAGTACTTC. Residues: CASSIPGGNYEQYF.

This clone was seen only once. The chain links TRBV7-9 to TRBJ2-7, with D possibly TRBD1 on 6 matching bases. Germline V gene sequence: CDR1 SEHNR, CDR2 FQNEAQ (reference sequence). V gave up 10 bases and J gave up 6 bases, with 16 bases separating them. CDR3 length equals 12 residues. For the CDR3, the DNA is TGTGCCACGTACAGGGATGGGGGCGAGCAGTACTTC. Its protein product is CATYRDGGEQYF.

The J gene is TRBJ2-7, the V gene TRBV14, with 8 bases matching TRBD2. Germline loops: CDR1 SGHDN, CDR2 FVKESK. This CDR3 spans 13 amino acids. J was trimmed by 5 bases and V by 3 bases; bases with no gene match: 3. CDR3 sequence reads: CASSHRLANEQYF. The CDR3 DNA reads as TGTGCCAGCAGCCACCGACTAGCGAACGAGCAGTACTTC.

Only one count was recorded for this clone. V gene TRBV7-2 combines with J gene TRBJ2-2; D unresolved. The CDR3 is made up of 13 amino acids. Germline V CDR1 and CDR2: SGHTA, FQGNSA. V was pared by 3 bases and J by 1 base, with 3 bases between. DNA of the CDR3: TGTGCCAGCAGCTTCAAGAACACCGGGGAGCTGTTTTTT. Protein sequence: CASSFKNTGELFF.

The rearrangement joins TRBV4-1 to TRBJ2-7; 8 nucleotides match TRBD2. J lost 4 bases, V lost 0 bases, and 5 bases had no gene match. Germline loops: CDR1 MGHRA, CDR2 YSYEKL. CDR3 length: 15 amino acids. The DNA for the CDR3 is TGCGCCAGCAGCCAAGATCGGAGCGGGAGTTACGAGCAGTACTTC. This translates into CASSQDRSGSYEQYF.

The chain carries TRBV14 and TRBJ1-6, with a weak D call TRBD1 (5 bases). Germline CDR1 reads SGHDN; CDR2 reads FVKESK. The CDR3 runs to 16 residues. The ends were cut back, 1 base at V and 1 base at J, with 8 bases in the middle. The CDR3 DNA is TGTGCCAGCAGCCAAGCCGGGGGGTCCTATAATTCACCCCTCCACTTT. This sequence encodes CASSQAGGSYNSPLHF.

The chain recombines TRBV6-5 with TRBJ1-1, with D perhaps matching TRBD1 (5 bases). V lost 5 bases to trimming and J lost 1 base, with 11 bases between them. Germline loops: CDR1 MNHEY, CDR2 SVGAGI. The CDR3 has 14 residues. In DNA, the CDR3 is TGTGCCAGCAGTACAGGTATGAGGAACACTGAAGCTTTCTTT. This translates into CASSTGMRNTEAFF.

The chain has TRBV9 and TRBJ2-3, with 12 bases fitting TRBD2. The germline gives CDR1 SGDLS, CDR2 YYNGEE. The CDR3 covers 18 residues. Germline trimming cut 0 bases from V and 1 base from J; bases unmatched to any gene: 6. CDR3 loop: CASSVDLAGGRGTDTQYF. CDR3 coding DNA: TGTGCCAGCAGCGTAGACCTAGCGGGGGGGCGTGGCACAGATACGCAGTATTTT.

This clone has only one observation. The chain is built from TRBV29-1 and TRBJ2-1; 12 bases map to TRBD2. The junction had 10 bases not matched to a gene; V was cut back by 7 bases and J by 9 bases. This CDR3 spans 14 amino acids. The germline V gene has CDR1 SQVTM and CDR2 ANQGSEA. CDR3 in amino acids: CSDYTSGGTGEQFF. The DNA of the CDR3 is TGCAGCGACTACACTAGCGGGGGGACGGGTGAGCAGTTCTTC.

V is TRBV6-1 and J is TRBJ1-2; D is uncertain. Trimming stripped 6 bases from V and 14 bases from J, with 19 bases between. CDR1 is MNHNS and CDR2 is SASEGT in the germline V gene. CDR3 length equals 12 residues. The CDR3, as DNA: TGTGCCAGCAGCGCTTGGGCGGATAGAGGGACCTTC. It encodes CASSAWADRGTF.

V usage is TRBV9 and J usage is TRBJ1-1; TRBD1 aligns across 7 bases. Germline V CDR1 and CDR2: SGDLS, YYNGEE. V was pared by 4 bases and J by 3 bases, with 9 bases of the junction left unmatched. CDR3 length equals 15 residues. The CDR3 region is CASSPGGTAHTEAFF. As DNA, the CDR3 is TGTGCCAGCAGCCCGGGCGGGACAGCTCACACTGAAGCTTTCTTT.

The genes are TRBV30 and TRBJ1-4; the match to TRBD1 covers 10 bases. This CDR3 has 16 residues. V was pared by 3 bases and J by 2 bases, with 6 bases of the junction left unmatched. Germline V gene lookup returns CDR1 GTSNPN and CDR2 SVGIG (reference sequence). CDR3 amino acids: CAWSGDRGRTNEKLFF. The CDR3 region has the DNA TGTGCCTGGAGCGGGGACAGGGGTAGGACTAATGAAAAACTGTTTTTT.

This rearrangement joins TRBV18 to TRBJ2-2; no reliable D call. Germline CDR1 is KGHSH and CDR2 is LQKENI. The CDR3 loop spans 16 amino acids. V was cut by 1 base and J by 4 bases, with 13 bases left in between. CDR3 sequence (DNA): TGTGCCAGCTCACCACGTGTCGTTAGCAGCACCGGGGAGCTGTTTTTT. Protein sequence: CASSPRVVSSTGELFF.